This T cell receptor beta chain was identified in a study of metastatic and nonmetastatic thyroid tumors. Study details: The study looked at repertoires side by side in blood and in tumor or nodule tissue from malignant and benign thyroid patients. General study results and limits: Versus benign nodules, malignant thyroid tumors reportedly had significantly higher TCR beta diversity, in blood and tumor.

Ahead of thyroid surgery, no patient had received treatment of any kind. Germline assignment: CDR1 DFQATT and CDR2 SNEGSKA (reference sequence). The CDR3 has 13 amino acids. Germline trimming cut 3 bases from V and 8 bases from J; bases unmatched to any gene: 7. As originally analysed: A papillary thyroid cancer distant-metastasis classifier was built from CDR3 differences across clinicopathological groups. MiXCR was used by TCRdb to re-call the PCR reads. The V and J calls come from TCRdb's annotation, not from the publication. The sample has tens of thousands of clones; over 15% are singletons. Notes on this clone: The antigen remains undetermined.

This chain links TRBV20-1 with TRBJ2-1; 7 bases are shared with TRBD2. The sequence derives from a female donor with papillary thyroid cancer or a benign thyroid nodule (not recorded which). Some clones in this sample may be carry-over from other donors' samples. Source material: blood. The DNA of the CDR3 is TGCAGTGCTAGGGGGACTATCGGGGATGAGCAGTTCTTC. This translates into CSARGTIGDEQFF.